This T cell receptor beta chain is drawn from a study of blood T cell repertoires in COVID-19. Study information: Samples of COVID-19 (acute and convalescent) were obtained from the United States, Italy and Spain. PBMCs, B-cell-depleted T cells, or T cells were the source of the cDNA or gDNA that made up the material.

This CDR3 region has 15 residues. Trimming cost V 1 base and J 4 bases, with 13 bases left between them. Germline V gene data show CDR1 as SGHVS and CDR2 as FQNEAQ. Per the authors' pipeline: Estimates of nucleated cell counts were drawn from the amplification of reference gene primers. Measured with immunoSEQ multiplex PCR; TCRdb has only the in-frame clones, and not every one. V and J calls and clone size follow that table, whereas D and trimming were derived from the DNA. The sample has 25,000 to 30,000 clones, roughly nine tenths seen once. The sequenced sample was peripheral blood. This receptor was identified in a human donor with acute or convalescent COVID-19. The donor label of this sample is uncertain. This chain links TRBV7-8 with TRBJ1-2; D might be TRBD1 (5 bases). The CDR3 DNA reads as TGTGCCAGCAGCTTAGATCAGGGTCAATTCTATGGCTACACCTTC. As protein: CASSLDQGQFYGYTF.